This T cell receptor (beta chain) was identified during a study of blood T cell repertoires in COVID-19. Generated by immunoSEQ multiplex PCR, the TCRdb table keeps only in-frame clones and is missing some. This sample has approximately 190,000 clones, with approximately 83% found just once. Participant ages covered about 18 to 95 years across about two dozen US areas. Cohorts were determined from participant-reported clinical history. The receptor was isolated from a man aged 35 to 55 who had recovered from COVID-19. Sample: PBMCs or T cells enriched from blood (not recorded which).

Here the CDR3 DNA reads TGTGCCAGCAGTTTACTCGACAGGGCCACCGGGGAGCTGTTTTTT. Its translation: CASSLLDRATGELFF. The chain carries TRBV28 and TRBJ2-2, with 7 nucleotides matching TRBD1. The length of the CDR3 is 15 residues. The germline CDR1 and CDR2 sequences are MDHEN and SYDVKM. V was pared by 2 bases and J by 4 bases, with 4 bases of the junction left unmatched. The complete variable domain, with remaining parts taken from reference TRBV28 and TRBJ2-2, reads DVKVTQSSRYLVKRTGEKVFLECVQDMDHENMFWYRQDPGLGLRLIYFSYDVKMKEKGDIPEGYSVSREKKERFSLILESASTNQTSMYLCASSLLDRATGELFFGEGSRLTVL.